The 3 T cell receptor beta chains below all came from one sample that was sequenced in a study of graft-versus-host responses after intestinal transplantation. These TCRs are of unknown antigen specificity. Clones were sequenced by immunoSEQ multiplex PCR, and TCRdb holds only the in-frame ones, with some missing. The sample yields more than 100,000 clones, about 93% seen once. Sequencing used unstimulated CD4+ T cells sorted from spleen or lymph node cells, obtained before intestinal transplant. The origin of the receptors is a human donor who received an intestinal transplant.

The rearrangement uses TRBV15 and TRBJ1-5; 8 nucleotides match TRBD1. CDR1 LNHNV and CDR2 YYDKDF come from the germline V gene (reference sequence). J gave up 3 bases and V 1 base, and 8 bases lay outside the gene matches. CDR3 length: 17 residues. The CDR3 reads CATSRARTGTLNQPQHF. The CDR3, as DNA: TGTGCCACCAGCAGAGCCCGGACAGGGACACTCAATCAGCCCCAGCATTTT.

The chain combines TRBV5-6 with TRBJ2-3; a possible D gene is TRBD1 (6 bases). Germline values: CDR1 SGHDT, CDR2 YYEEEE. The CDR3 spans 15 residues. V lost 0 bases to trimming and J lost 14 bases, with 22 bases between them. Here the CDR3 reads CASSLVPANRVSLYF. The CDR3 DNA is TGTGCCAGCAGCTTGGTACCCGCTAACAGGGTGTCGTTGTATTTT.

The rearrangement uses TRBV6-5 and TRBJ1-5; 7 bases fit TRBD1. The CDR3 is made up of 15 amino acids. The germline V gene encodes CDR1 MNHEY and CDR2 SVGAGI. Trimming took 5 bases from V and 2 from J; bases not matched to a gene: 6. The CDR3: CASSTTGLGNQPQHF. In DNA form, the CDR3 reads TGTGCCAGCAGTACGACAGGGCTGGGCAATCAGCCCCAGCATTTT.